This passage covers 27 T cell receptor beta chains from one sample sequenced in a study of cytomegalovirus exposure and HLA in healthy donors. Vbeta (60) and Jbeta (13) primers were used in the PCR. TCRdb's table, derived via immunoSEQ multiplex PCR, lists solely in-frame clones and lacks some. The sample yields around 120,000 clones, 80% seen once. Sequenced: PBMCs. These receptors all come from a female donor in good health and CMV-seropositive.

The rearrangement links TRBV6-5 to TRBJ2-5; 11 positions agree with TRBD2. The CDR3 loop spans 15 amino acids. After removal of 2 bases from V and 5 bases from J, the junction contained 4 bases not matched to a gene. Germline assignment: CDR1 MNHEY and CDR2 SVGAGI. CDR3 residues: CASSYGASGGETQYF. CDR3 DNA sequence: TGTGCCAGCAGTTACGGGGCTAGCGGGGGGGAGACCCAGTACTTC.

This rearrangement joins TRBV5-5 to TRBJ1-2; D possibly corresponds to TRBD1 (5 bases). This CDR3 has 14 amino acids. Germline lookup yields CDR1 SGHKS and CDR2 YYEKEE (reference sequence). The V and J ends lost 1 base and 4 bases respectively, with 11 bases between them. The CDR3 nucleotides are TGTGCCAGCAGCTTGATCAGGGAAGCCTATGGCTACACCTTC. Protein sequence: CASSLIREAYGYTF.

The rearrangement uses TRBV5-1 and TRBJ1-6; D not certain. Between the trimmed V and J ends, which lost 2 bases and 8 bases, there was a span of 14 bases. Germline CDR1 reads SGHRS; CDR2 reads YFSETQ. This CDR3 is 15 amino acids long. CDR3 amino acids: CASSFRHPRDSPLHF. CDR3 sequence (DNA): TGCGCCAGCAGCTTTCGACACCCCCGCGATTCACCCCTCCACTTT.

This chain uses TRBV7-2 with TRBJ1-5; D remains ambiguous. The germline CDR1 and CDR2 sequences are SGHTA and FQGNSA. This CDR3 is 15 amino acids long. V lost 1 base and J lost 2, with 9 bases in between. CDR3 DNA sequence: TGTGCCAGCAGCTTAGTCGGAACAGGCAATCAGCCCCAGCATTTT. Encoded protein: CASSLVGTGNQPQHF.

The rearrangement uses TRBV4-2 and TRBJ1-1; 9 bases align to TRBD1. Germline V CDR1 and CDR2: LGHNA, YNFKEQ. The CDR3 has 16 amino acids. V dropped 8 bases and J dropped 5; count of bases not matched to a gene: 15. The CDR3 is CASVTGTGNFVTEAFF. CDR3 nucleotide sequence: TGTGCCAGCGTTACCGGGACAGGGAATTTTGTGACTGAAGCTTTCTTT.

The chain combines TRBV9 with TRBJ1-5; D unclear. Germline V gene lookup returns CDR1 SGDLS and CDR2 YYNGEE. The CDR3 sequence is 15 residues long. V shed 0 bases and J shed 2 bases, with 9 bases lying between them. This chain's CDR3 is CASSVDGGGNQPQHF. CDR3 DNA: TGTGCCAGCAGCGTAGACGGCGGGGGCAATCAGCCCCAGCATTTT.

Concerning this clone: In the same sample, other DNA sequences code for this CDR3. The chain links TRBV30 to TRBJ1-1, with 7 bases matching TRBD1. CDR3 length: 14 amino acids. The germline gives CDR1 GTSNPN, CDR2 SVGIG (reference sequence). The J segment lost 3 bases and the V segment lost 2 bases, leaving 6 bases of the junction unmatched. The CDR3 DNA is TGTGCCTGGAGTAATAGAGGGGGCGACACTGAAGCTTTCTTT. This codes for CAWSNRGGDTEAFF.

This chain uses TRBV5-1 with TRBJ2-1; 8 bases are shared with TRBD2. Germline V gene lookup returns CDR1 SGHRS and CDR2 YFSETQ. Unmatched junction bases numbered 12, after V lost 4 bases and J lost 6 bases. This CDR3 has 16 amino acids. CDR3 sequence: CASSISPSGGGNEQFF. CDR3 DNA sequence: TGCGCCAGCAGCATCTCACCAAGCGGGGGAGGCAATGAGCAGTTCTTC.

The chain couples TRBV23-1 to TRBJ2-5; a weak D match, TRBD2 (5 bases). TRBV23-1 is an open reading frame whose function is uncertain. V was shortened by 1 base and J by 5 bases, with 11 bases between the two germline ends. The CDR3 is 14 residues long. The CDR3, as DNA: TGCGCCAGCAGTCAATGGAGGTTAGGGGAGACCCAGTACTTC. Amino acids: CASSQWRLGETQYF.

The chain is built from TRBV19 and TRBJ2-3, with 8 nucleotides matching TRBD1. V dropped 5 bases and J dropped 6; count of bases not matched to a gene: 7. The CDR3 has 14 amino acids. Germline-derived CDR1 and CDR2 are LNHDA and SQIVND (reference sequence). CDR3 residues: CASSARQGTDTQYF. CDR3 sequence (DNA): TGTGCCAGTAGTGCCCGACAGGGGACCGATACGCAGTATTTT. The full variable domain, completed using reference TRBV19 and TRBJ2-3, is DGGITQSPKYLFRKEGQNVTLSCEQNLNHDAMYWYRQDPGQGLRLIYYSQIVNDFQKGDIAEGYSVSREKKESFPLTVTSAQKNPTAFYLCASSARQGTDTQYFGPGTRLTVL.

V usage is TRBV29-1 and J usage is TRBJ2-7; 9 nucleotides align to TRBD1. The CDR3 runs to 14 residues. Losses at the gene ends were 3 bases for V and 3 bases for J; bases not matched to a gene: 6. Germline V gene sequence: CDR1 SQVTM, CDR2 ANQGSEA. CDR3 sequence reads: CSVEGQGVDYEQYF. CDR3 sequence (DNA): TGCAGCGTTGAGGGACAGGGAGTGGACTACGAGCAGTACTTC.

This clone was detected a few times. The chain uses TRBV7-3 and TRBJ1-6; D is unclear. Trimming left V 2 bases short and J 10 bases short, with 12 bases between. Germline V lookup: CDR1 SGHTA, CDR2 FQGTGA. CDR3 size: 14 residues. The CDR3 protein is CASSLPSPGSPLHF. In DNA, the CDR3 is TGTGCCAGCAGCTTACCTAGCCCTGGCTCACCCCTCCACTTT. Variable domain in full (rest from reference TRBV7-3 and TRBJ1-6): GAGVSQTPSNKVTEKGKYVELRCDPISGHTALYWYRQSLGQGPEFLIYFQGTGAADDSGLPNDRFFAVRPEGSVSTLKIQRTERGDSAVYLCASSLPSPGSPLHFGNGTRLTVT.

V usage is TRBV11-1 and J usage is TRBJ2-7; D may be TRBD1 (6 bases). This CDR3 region has 13 residues. Trimming removed 5 bases from V and 3 bases from J, with 11 bases in between. Germline CDR1 SGHAT, CDR2 FQDESV (reference sequence). The CDR3 spells CASSRTDHYEQYF. As DNA, the CDR3 is TGTGCCAGCAGCCGGACAGACCACTACGAGCAGTACTTC.

This chain uses TRBV5-1 with TRBJ2-1, with 8 bases lining up with TRBD2. V shed 1 base and J 6 bases; nucleotides not matched to a gene: 9. Germline values: CDR1 SGHRS, CDR2 YFSETQ. The CDR3 contains 16 residues. The CDR3 sequence: CASSLFPPAGGNEQFF. In nucleotides, the CDR3 is TGCGCCAGCAGCTTGTTCCCCCCGGCGGGGGGCAATGAGCAGTTCTTC. Filled out from reference TRBV5-1 and TRBJ2-1, the complete variable domain reads KAGVTQTPRYLIKTRGQQVTLSCSPISGHRSVSWYQQTPGQGLQFLFEYFSETQRNKGNFPGRFSGRQFSNSRSEMNVSTLELGDSALYLCASSLFPPAGGNEQFFGPGTRLTVL.

The V gene is TRBV30, the J gene TRBJ2-2; D gene uncertain. V was pared by 0 bases and J by 6 bases, with 8 bases between. Germline loops: CDR1 GTSNPN, CDR2 SVGIG (reference sequence). This CDR3 is built from 13 residues. CDR3 nucleotides: TGTGCCTGGAGTGTAATGCGAGCCGGGGAGCTGTTTTTT. This codes for CAWSVMRAGELFF.

The chain is built from TRBV7-9 and TRBJ1-4; D gene unclear. Germline V gene sequence: CDR1 SEHNR, CDR2 FQNEAQ (reference sequence). The CDR3 loop spans 16 amino acids. Trimming took 2 bases from V and 8 from J, leaving 18 bases between them. CDR3: CASSLSSAGHREKLFF. The DNA of the CDR3 is TGTGCCAGCAGCTTATCTTCCGCAGGCCACCGGGAAAAACTGTTTTTT.

This clone has ten or more counts. The J gene is TRBJ1-1, the V gene TRBV5-1; 9 bases agree with TRBD1. Per the germline V gene, CDR1 is SGHRS and CDR2 is YFSETQ. Trimming took 4 bases from V and 5 from J; bases not matched to a gene: 9. The CDR3 contains 15 residues. The CDR3 nucleotides read TGCGCCAGCAGCACGGGACAGGGTGGGAGTACTGAAGCTTTCTTT. Translation gives CASSTGQGGSTEAFF.

V gene TRBV28 combines with J gene TRBJ1-1; no clear D gene. Trimming removed 6 bases at V and 5 bases at J, with 16 bases between. The CDR3 has 14 residues. Germline CDR1 reads MDHEN; CDR2 reads SYDVKM. The CDR3 region has the DNA TGTGCCAGCAGCCAGATGGCCGAGAGGACTGAAGCTTTCTTT. Its protein product is CASSQMAERTEAFF.

This clone was found once. The V call is TRBV2, the J call TRBJ1-3; unclear D gene. The ends were cut back, 3 bases at V and 2 bases at J, with 8 bases in the middle. From germline, CDR1 is SNHLY and CDR2 FYNNEI. This CDR3 region has 14 residues. The CDR3, as DNA: TGTGCCAGCAGTGAGATTCGGGCTGGAAACACCATATATTTT. The encoded protein is CASSEIRAGNTIYF.

The gene calls are TRBV7-8 and TRBJ1-4; no definite D call. Per germline, CDR1 SGHVS and CDR2 FQNEAQ. There are 13 residues in the CDR3. V gave up 1 base and J gave up 6 bases, with 6 bases separating them. The CDR3 loop is CASSLGRYEKLFF. CDR3 nucleotide sequence: TGTGCCAGCAGCTTAGGGAGATATGAAAAACTGTTTTTT.

The chain joins TRBV5-8 to TRBJ1-2, with TRBD1 as a possible D gene (5 bases). Germline-derived CDR1 and CDR2 are SGHTS and YDEGEE. V lost 0 bases and J 3 bases, leaving 18 bases between the germline ends. The CDR3 is made up of 17 amino acids. CDR3 in amino acids: CASSLVASGTRDYGYTF. The CDR3 nucleotides are TGTGCCAGCAGCTTGGTCGCATCCGGGACTAGGGACTATGGCTACACCTTC.

V and J are TRBV27 and TRBJ2-5; D gene uncertain. CDR1 and CDR2 (germline): MNHEY, SMNVEV (reference sequence). The CDR3 loop spans 14 amino acids. With 5 bases removed from V and 6 bases from J, the gap between germline ends came to 16 bases. The CDR3 region has the DNA TGTGCCAGCAGTCCACGCCTGGGCGCACAGACCCAGTACTTC. This translates into CASSPRLGAQTQYF.

V usage is TRBV30 and J usage is TRBJ1-5; maybe TRBD1 (5 bases). Germline assignment: CDR1 GTSNPN and CDR2 SVGIG (reference sequence). The CDR3 is made up of 13 amino acids. The DNA for the CDR3 is TGTGCGGGAAGCCAGGGAGGGGACCAGCCCCAGCATTTT. This gives the protein CAGSQGGDQPQHF. The variable domain in full, completed from reference TRBV30 and TRBJ1-5, reads SQTIHQWPATLVQPVGSPLSLECTVEGTSNPNLYWYRQAAGRGLQLLFYSVGIGQISSEVPQNLSASRPQDRQFILSSKKLLLSDSGFYLCAGSQGGDQPQHFGDGTRLSIL.

The sample holds one count of this clone. The rearrangement links TRBV7-2 to TRBJ2-3; 7 nucleotides match TRBD2. V trimming: 1 base; J trimming: 9 bases; junction bases outside the gene matches: 4. The CDR3 is made up of 13 amino acids. Germline CDR1 is SGHTA and CDR2 is FQGNSA. The CDR3 DNA follows: TGTGCCAGCAGCTTAGGGGGTAGCGGGACGCAGTATTTT. It yields the protein CASSLGGSGTQYF.

V is TRBV18 and J is TRBJ2-6; D not resolved. Germline CDR1 reads KGHSH; CDR2 reads LQKENI. The V and J ends lost 2 bases and 2 bases respectively, with 10 bases between them. The CDR3 is 16 amino acids. This CDR3 is CASSPDNGPGANVLTF. CDR3 in DNA: TGTGCCAGCTCACCAGACAACGGTCCTGGGGCCAACGTCCTGACTTTC.

The chain combines TRBV7-9 with TRBJ1-1; 11 nucleotides agree with TRBD1. Germline assignment: CDR1 SEHNR and CDR2 FQNEAQ (reference sequence). The CDR3 sequence is 16 residues long. V shed 4 bases and J 4 bases; nucleotides not matched to a gene: 8. CDR3 amino acids: CASSSPEGTGGTEAFF. Written as DNA, the CDR3 is TGTGCCAGCAGCTCACCCGAGGGGACAGGGGGCACTGAAGCTTTCTTT. Full variable domain (missing parts from reference TRBV7-9 and TRBJ1-1): DTGVSQNPRHKITKRGQNVTFRCDPISEHNRLYWYRQTLGQGPEFLTYFQNEAQLEKSRLLSDRFSAERPKGSFSTLEIQRTEQGDSAMYLCASSSPEGTGGTEAFFGQGTRLTVV.

The chain carries TRBV4-1 and TRBJ2-5, with 9 positions matching TRBD2. Germline V gene sequence: CDR1 MGHRA, CDR2 YSYEKL. The CDR3 contains 16 residues. The J segment lost 2 bases and the V segment lost 1 base, leaving 5 bases of the junction unmatched. As DNA, the CDR3 is TGCGCCAGCAGCCAAGGGGAGCGGGGGGCGCAAGAGACCCAGTACTTC. Its translation: CASSQGERGAQETQYF.